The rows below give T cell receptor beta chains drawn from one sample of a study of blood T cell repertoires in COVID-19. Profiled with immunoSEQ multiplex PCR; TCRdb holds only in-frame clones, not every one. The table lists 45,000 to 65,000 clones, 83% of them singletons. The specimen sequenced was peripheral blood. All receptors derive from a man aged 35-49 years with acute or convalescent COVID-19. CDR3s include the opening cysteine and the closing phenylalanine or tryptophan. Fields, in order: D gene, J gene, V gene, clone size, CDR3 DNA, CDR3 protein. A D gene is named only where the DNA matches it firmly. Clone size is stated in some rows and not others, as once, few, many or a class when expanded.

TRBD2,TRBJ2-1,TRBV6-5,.,TGTGCCAGCAGCGACCTAGCGGGGGGGGGTAATGAGCAGTTCTTC,CASSDLAGGGNEQFF
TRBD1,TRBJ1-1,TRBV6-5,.,TGTGCCAGCAGTCCTTACAGGGGATTGAACACTGAAGCTTTCTTT,CASSPYRGLNTEAFF
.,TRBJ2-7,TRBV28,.,TGTGCCAGCAGTTCAGGGAATTCCTACGAGCAGTACTTC,CASSSGNSYEQYF
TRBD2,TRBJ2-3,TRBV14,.,TGTGCCAGCAGCCAAGCCAGCGGGGTATCAGAAGATACGCAGTATTTT,CASSQASGVSEDTQYF
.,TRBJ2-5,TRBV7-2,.,TGTGCCAGCGCGAGAACGAGCACCCAAGAGACCCAGTACTTC,CASARTSTQETQYF
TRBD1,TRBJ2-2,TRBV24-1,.,TGTGCCACCAGGCAAACCGGGACAGGCACCGGGGAGCTGTTTTTT,CATRQTGTGTGELFF
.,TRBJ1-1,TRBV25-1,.,TGTGCCAGCAGTGGATACACAGCTGAAGCTTTCTTT,CASSGYTAEAFF
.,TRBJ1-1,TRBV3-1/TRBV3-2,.,TGTGCCAGCAGCCCGAGCAGCGGGGTTAGAGCTTTCTTT,CASSPSSGVRAFF
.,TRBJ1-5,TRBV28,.,TGTGCCAGCGGGCCACAGGGTTCAGGCAATCAGCCCCAGCATTTT,CASGPQGSGNQPQHF
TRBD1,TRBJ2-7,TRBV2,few,TGTGCCAGCAGTACCCGGGACAGGGTGTTGGGGGAGCAGTACTTC,CASSTRDRVLGEQYF
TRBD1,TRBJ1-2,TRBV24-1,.,TGTGCCACCAGTGTGGGACAGGGGAGTGGCTACACCTTC,CATSVGQGSGYTF
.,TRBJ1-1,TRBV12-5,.,TGTGCTAGTGGTTTGGTAGTTGCCGCGGGGCATAGGGCAGGATTTATGAACACTGAAGCTTTCTTT,CASGLVVAAGHRAGFMNTEAFF
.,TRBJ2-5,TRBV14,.,TGTGCCAGCAGCCAAGGGAGGTTGGAACAAGAGACCCAGTACTTC,CASSQGRLEQETQYF
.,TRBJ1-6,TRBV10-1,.,TGCGCCAGCAATCTCTACGACCGGAGCTCCTATAATTCACCCCTCCACTTT,CASNLYDRSSYNSPLHF
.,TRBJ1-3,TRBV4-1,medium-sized,TGCGCCAGCAGCCAGGACTTACGCTCTGGAAACACCATATATTTT,CASSQDLRSGNTIYF
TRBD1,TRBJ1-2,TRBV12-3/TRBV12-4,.,TGTGCCAGCAACAACAGGGGGCTCGGCTACACCTTC,CASNNRGLGYTF
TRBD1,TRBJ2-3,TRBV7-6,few,TGTGCCAGCAGCTTAGAAGCCGATACAGGGGGTATCGGTACGCAGTATTTT,CASSLEADTGGIGTQYF
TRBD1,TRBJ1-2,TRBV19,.,TGTGCCACGAAAGGACAGGCTAACTATGGCTACACCTTC,CATKGQANYGYTF
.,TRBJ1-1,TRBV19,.,TGTGCCAGTAGTCACAGGGAGGGCACTGAAGCTTTCTTT,CASSHREGTEAFF
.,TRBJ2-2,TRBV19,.,TGTGCCAGTAGAGACAGGAACACCGGGGAGCTGTTTTTT,CASRDRNTGELFF
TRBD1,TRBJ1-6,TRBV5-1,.,TGCGCCAGCAGCTTGGTCCCCGGGACAGAAAATAATTCACCCCTCCACTTT,CASSLVPGTENNSPLHF
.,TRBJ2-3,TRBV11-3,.,TGTGCCAGCAGCCATCGACCGTTACTAGGGCGGGTCACAGATACGCAGTATTTT,CASSHRPLLGRVTDTQYF
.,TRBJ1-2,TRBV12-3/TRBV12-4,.,TGTGCCAGCAGCTTACCTAGGTTTCATGGCTACACCTTC,CASSLPRFHGYTF
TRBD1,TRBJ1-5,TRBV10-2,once,TGCGCCAGCAGGGAGGACAGGTTGGGGCTCAATCAGCCCCAGCATTTT,CASREDRLGLNQPQHF
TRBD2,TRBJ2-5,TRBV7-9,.,TGTGCCAGCAGCTTCTTCGGGGCGGGGGGGCCCATAGAGACCCAGTACTTC,CASSFFGAGGPIETQYF
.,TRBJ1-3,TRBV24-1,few,TGTGCCACCAGTGATGGGCTCTCAAGGGGAAACACCATATATTTT,CATSDGLSRGNTIYF
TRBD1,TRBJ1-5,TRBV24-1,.,TGTGCCACCAGTGATTCAGGGACAGGGCGTCAGCCCCAGCATTTT,CATSDSGTGRQPQHF
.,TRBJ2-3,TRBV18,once,TGTGCCAGCTCACACAGTTCCACAGATACGCAGTATTTT,CASSHSSTDTQYF
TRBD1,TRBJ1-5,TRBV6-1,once,TGTGCCAGCAGTGAAGCCTTGGACAGGGCATTCAATCAGCCCCAGCATTTT,CASSEALDRAFNQPQHF
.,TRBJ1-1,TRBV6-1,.,TGTGCCAGCAGTGGAAGCGTGGAGGCTTTCTTT,CASSGSVEAFF
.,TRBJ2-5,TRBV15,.,TGTGCCACCAGCAGAGGAGGGACTCAAGAGACCCAGTACTTC,CATSRGGTQETQYF
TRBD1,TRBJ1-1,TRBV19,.,TGTGCCAGTAGGAGAACAGGGGTCGGGAACACTGAAGCTTTCTTT,CASRRTGVGNTEAFF
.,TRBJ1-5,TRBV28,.,TGTGCCAGCAGCAGTGGGGCTCAGCCCCAGCATTTT,CASSSGAQPQHF
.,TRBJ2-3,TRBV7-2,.,TGTGCCAGCAGCTTAGGGAGCCAGCGGTCCACAGATACGCAGTATTTT,CASSLGSQRSTDTQYF
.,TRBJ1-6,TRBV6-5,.,TGTGCCAGCAGTTATACGGGGAATTCACCCCTCCACTTT,CASSYTGNSPLHF
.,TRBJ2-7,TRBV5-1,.,TGCGCCAGCAGCTTGGCTAGCTTCCACGAGCAGTACTTC,CASSLASFHEQYF
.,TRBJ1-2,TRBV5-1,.,TGCGCCAGCAGCTTGGAACAGGCACGCTATGGCTACACCTTC,CASSLEQARYGYTF
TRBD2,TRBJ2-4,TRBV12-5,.,TGTGCTAGTGGCCTCAGACTAGCGGGGATAAACATTCAGTACTTC,CASGLRLAGINIQYF
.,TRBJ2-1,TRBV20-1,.,TGCAGTGCTAGTAACGGCGGCGCCTCTTATTACAATGAGCAGTTCTTC,CSASNGGASYYNEQFF
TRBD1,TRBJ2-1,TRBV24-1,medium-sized,TGTGCCACCAGTGATTTGGGGACAGATTACAATGAGCAGTTCTTC,CATSDLGTDYNEQFF
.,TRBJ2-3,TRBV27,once,TGTGCCAGCGCTTCGCGGGTCACAGATACGCAGTATTTT,CASASRVTDTQYF
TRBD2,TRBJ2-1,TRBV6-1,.,TGTGCCAGCAGTGAGCGGCTAGCGGGTACTCAGTTCTTC,CASSERLAGTQFF
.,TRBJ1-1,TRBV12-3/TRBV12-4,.,TGTGCCAGCAGTTCAAGGGGAATGAATGAAGCTTTCTTT,CASSSRGMNEAFF
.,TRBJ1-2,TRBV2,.,TGTGCCAGCAGACCCTCCCGGTCGGGTGGCTACACCTTC,CASRPSRSGGYTF
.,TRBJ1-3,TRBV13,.,TGTGCCAACAGCTATGTCGGGGGAGGAAACACCATATATTTT,CANSYVGGGNTIYF
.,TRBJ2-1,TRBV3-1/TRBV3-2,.,TGTGCCAGCAGCCTACAGGTCGGGAGTAGCTCCTACAATGAGCAGTTCTTC,CASSLQVGSSSYNEQFF
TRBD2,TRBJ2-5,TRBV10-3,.,TGTGCCGCCGGAGCCGGGACTAGCGGGGGGGCCGGTGTCGAGACCCAGTACTTC,CAAGAGTSGGAGVETQYF
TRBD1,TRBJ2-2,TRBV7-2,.,TGTGCCAGCAGACCACAGGGGGCCGGGGAGCTGTTTTTT,CASRPQGAGELFF
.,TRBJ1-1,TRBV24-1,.,TGTGCCACCAGTGACCCTCAGGGTGGGAACACTGAAGCTTTCTTT,CATSDPQGGNTEAFF
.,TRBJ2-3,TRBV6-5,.,TGTGCCAGCAGGGACTACGGCTCGGGAGATACGCAGTATTTT,CASRDYGSGDTQYF
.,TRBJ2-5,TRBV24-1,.,TGTGCCACCAGTGACCCGACAGGGGACTACGAGACCCAGTACTTC,CATSDPTGDYETQYF
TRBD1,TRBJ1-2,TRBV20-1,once,TGCAGTGGGGGGACAGGCTATGGCTACACCTTC,CSGGTGYGYTF
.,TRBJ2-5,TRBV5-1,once,TGCGCCAGCAGGCCGAGCCAAGAGACCCAGTACTTC,CASRPSQETQYF
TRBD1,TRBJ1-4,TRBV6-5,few,TGTGCCAGCACTCACAGGGGTGAAAAACTGTTTTTT,CASTHRGEKLFF
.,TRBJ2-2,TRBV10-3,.,TGTGCCATCAGTAAAGAAGGGGGAGGGAGCACCGGGGAGCTGTTTTTT,CAISKEGGGSTGELFF
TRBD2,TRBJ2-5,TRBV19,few,TGTGCCAGTAGTGGACTAGCGGCCGAGACCCAGTACTTC,CASSGLAAETQYF
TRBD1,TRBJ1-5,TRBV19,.,TGTGCCAGTAGCATATCAGACAGGGCAGGTTGGGGCAATCAGCCCCAGCATTTT,CASSISDRAGWGNQPQHF
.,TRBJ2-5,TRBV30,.,TGTGCCTGGGAGAGGGATTTGGGGACCCAGTACTTC,CAWERDLGTQYF